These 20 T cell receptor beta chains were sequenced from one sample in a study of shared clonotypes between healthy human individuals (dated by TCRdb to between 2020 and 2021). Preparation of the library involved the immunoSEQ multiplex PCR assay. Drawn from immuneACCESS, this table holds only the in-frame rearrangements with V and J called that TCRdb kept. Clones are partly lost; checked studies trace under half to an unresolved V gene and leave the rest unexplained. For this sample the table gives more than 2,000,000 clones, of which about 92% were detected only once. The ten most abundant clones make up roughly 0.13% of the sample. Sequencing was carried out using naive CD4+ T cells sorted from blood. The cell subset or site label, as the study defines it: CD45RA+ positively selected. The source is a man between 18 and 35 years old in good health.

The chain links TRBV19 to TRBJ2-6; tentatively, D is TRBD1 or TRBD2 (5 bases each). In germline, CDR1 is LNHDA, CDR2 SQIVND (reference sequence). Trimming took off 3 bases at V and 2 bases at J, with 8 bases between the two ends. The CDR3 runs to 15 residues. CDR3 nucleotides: TGTGCCAGTAGTATTGTGGGACCTGGGGCCAACGTCCTGACTTTC. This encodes CASSIVGPGANVLTF.

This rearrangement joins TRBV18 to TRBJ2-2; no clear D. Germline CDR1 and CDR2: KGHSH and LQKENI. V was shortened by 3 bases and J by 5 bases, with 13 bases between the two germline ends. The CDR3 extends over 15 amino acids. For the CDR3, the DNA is TGTGCCAGCTCACCTTTCCCCCTTTCAACCGGGGAGCTGTTTTTT. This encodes CASSPFPLSTGELFF.

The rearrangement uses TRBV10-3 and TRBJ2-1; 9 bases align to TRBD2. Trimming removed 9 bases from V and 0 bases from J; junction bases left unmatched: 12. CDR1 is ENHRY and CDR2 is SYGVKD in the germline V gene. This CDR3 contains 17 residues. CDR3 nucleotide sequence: TGTGCCATTAGGACGGCTAGCGGGGTGACCTCCTACAATGAGCAGTTCTTC. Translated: CAIRTASGVTSYNEQFF.

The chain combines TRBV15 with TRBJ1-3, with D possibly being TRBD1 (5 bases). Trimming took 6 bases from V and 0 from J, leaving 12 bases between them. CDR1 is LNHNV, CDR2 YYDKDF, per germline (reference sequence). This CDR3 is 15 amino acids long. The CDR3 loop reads CATRGGVSSGNTIYF. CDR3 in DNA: TGTGCCACCAGGGGGGGAGTAAGCTCTGGAAACACCATATATTTT. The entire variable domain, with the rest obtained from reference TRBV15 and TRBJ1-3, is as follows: DAMVIQNPRYQVTQFGKPVTLSCSQTLNHNVMYWYQQKSSQAPKLLFHYYDKDFNNEADTPDNFQSRRPNTSFCFLDIRSPGLGDTAMYLCATRGGVSSGNTIYFGEGSWLTVV.

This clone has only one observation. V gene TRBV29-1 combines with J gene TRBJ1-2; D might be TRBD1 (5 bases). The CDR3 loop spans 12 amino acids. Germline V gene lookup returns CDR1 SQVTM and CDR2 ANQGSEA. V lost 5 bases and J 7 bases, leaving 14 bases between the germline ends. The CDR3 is CSVSQGEGGYTF. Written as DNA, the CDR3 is TGCAGCGTTTCCCAGGGAGAAGGTGGCTACACCTTC. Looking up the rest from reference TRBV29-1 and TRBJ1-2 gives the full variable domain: SAVISQKPSRDICQRGTSLTIQCQVDSQVTMMFWYRQQPGQSLTLIATANQGSEATYESGFVIDKFPISRPNLTFSTLTVSNMSPEDSSIYLCSVSQGEGGYTFGSGTRLTVV.

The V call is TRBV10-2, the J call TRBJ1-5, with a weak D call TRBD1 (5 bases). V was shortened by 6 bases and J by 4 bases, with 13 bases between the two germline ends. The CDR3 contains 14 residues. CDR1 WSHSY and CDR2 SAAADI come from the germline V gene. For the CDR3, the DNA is TGCGCCAGCAGCCTGAATGGACATAATCAGCCCCAGCATTTT. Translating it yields CASSLNGHNQPQHF.

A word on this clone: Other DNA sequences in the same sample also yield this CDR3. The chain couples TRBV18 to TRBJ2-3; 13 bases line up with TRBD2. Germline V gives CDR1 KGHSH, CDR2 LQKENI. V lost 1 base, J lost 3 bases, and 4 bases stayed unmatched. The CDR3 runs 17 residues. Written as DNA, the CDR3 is TGTGCCAGCTCACCACTAGGACTAGCGGGAGTGACAGATACGCAGTATTTT. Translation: CASSPLGLAGVTDTQYF.

Here the CDR3 reads CASSLSGRVTYNEQFF. The CDR3 DNA is TGTGCCAGCAGCTTATCCGGCAGGGTAACCTACAATGAGCAGTTCTTC. The gene calls are TRBV7-9 and TRBJ2-1, with a weak D call TRBD1 (5 bases). The V end was cut by 2 bases, the J end by 2 bases, with 13 bases between. The germline gives CDR1 SEHNR, CDR2 FQNEAQ (reference sequence). This CDR3 has 16 residues. Filled out from reference TRBV7-9 and TRBJ2-1, the complete variable domain reads DTGVSQNPRHKITKRGQNVTFRCDPISEHNRLYWYRQTLGQGPEFLTYFQNEAQLEKSRLLSDRFSAERPKGSFSTLEIQRTEQGDSAMYLCASSLSGRVTYNEQFFGPGTRLTVL.

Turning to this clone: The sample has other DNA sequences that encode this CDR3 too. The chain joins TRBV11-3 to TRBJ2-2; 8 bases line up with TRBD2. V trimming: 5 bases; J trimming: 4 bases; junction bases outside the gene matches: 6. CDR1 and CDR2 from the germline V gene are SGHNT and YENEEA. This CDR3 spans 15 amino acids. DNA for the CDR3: TGTGCCAGCAGCCCGGACCGGGGGGGCACCGGGGAGCTGTTTTTT. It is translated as CASSPDRGGTGELFF.

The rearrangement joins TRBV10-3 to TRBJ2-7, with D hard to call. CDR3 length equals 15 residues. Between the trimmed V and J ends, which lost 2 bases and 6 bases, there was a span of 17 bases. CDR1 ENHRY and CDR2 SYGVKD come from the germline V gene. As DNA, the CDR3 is TGTGCCATCAGTGAGGTCACGACTGAGCTTTTCGAGCAGTACTTC. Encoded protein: CAISEVTTELFEQYF.

CDR3 nucleotides: TGTGCCAGCCAGACTAGCGGGGGGCAAGAGACCCAGTACTTC. It encodes CASQTSGGQETQYF. The chain has TRBV5-4 and TRBJ2-5, with TRBD2 identical over 13 bases. Trimming at V came to 7 bases and at J to 2 bases, leaving 2 bases not matched to a gene. There are 14 residues in the CDR3. Germline values: CDR1 SGHNT, CDR2 YYREEE (reference sequence). Combining the CDR3 with reference TRBV5-4 and TRBJ2-5 gives the whole variable domain ETGVTQSPTHLIKTRGQQVTLRCSSQSGHNTVSWYQQALGQGPQFIFQYYREEENGRGNFPPRFSGLQFPNYSSELNVNALELDDSALYLCASQTSGGQETQYFGPGTRLLVL.

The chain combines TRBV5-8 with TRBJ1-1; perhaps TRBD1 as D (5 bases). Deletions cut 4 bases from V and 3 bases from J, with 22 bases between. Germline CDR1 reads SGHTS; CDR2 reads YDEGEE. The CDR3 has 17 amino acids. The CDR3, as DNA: TGTGCCAGCAGCCCTTTTCAGTTGGGGGTGGGGTACACTGAAGCTTTCTTT. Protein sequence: CASSPFQLGVGYTEAFF.

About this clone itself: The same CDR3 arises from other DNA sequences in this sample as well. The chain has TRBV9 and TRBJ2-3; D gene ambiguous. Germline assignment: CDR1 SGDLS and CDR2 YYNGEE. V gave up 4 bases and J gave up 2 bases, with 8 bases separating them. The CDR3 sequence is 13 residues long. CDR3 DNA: TGTGCCAGCAGCCCCAATCCCACAGATACGCAGTATTTT. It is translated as CASSPNPTDTQYF.

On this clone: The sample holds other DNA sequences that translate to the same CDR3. CDR3 bases: TGTGCCAGCAGCTTAGGGACAGCCTCTGGAAACACCATATATTTT. Protein sequence: CASSLGTASGNTIYF. The gene calls are TRBV7-9 and TRBJ1-3; tentative D call: TRBD1 (6 bases). The germline V gene encodes CDR1 SEHNR and CDR2 FQNEAQ (reference sequence). CDR3 size: 15 residues. The V gene lost 1 base and the J gene lost 0 bases, with 7 bases spanning the gap. Combining the CDR3 with reference TRBV7-9 and TRBJ1-3 gives the whole variable domain DTGVSQNPRHKITKRGQNVTFRCDPISEHNRLYWYRQTLGQGPEFLTYFQNEAQLEKSRLLSDRFSAERPKGSFSTLEIQRTEQGDSAMYLCASSLGTASGNTIYFGEGSWLTVV.

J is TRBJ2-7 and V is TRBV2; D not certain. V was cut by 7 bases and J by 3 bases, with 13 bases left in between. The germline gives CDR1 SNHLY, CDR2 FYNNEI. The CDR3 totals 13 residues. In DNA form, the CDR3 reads TGTGCCAGCACCCCCGGAGAATTCTACGAGCAGTACTTC. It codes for CASTPGEFYEQYF.

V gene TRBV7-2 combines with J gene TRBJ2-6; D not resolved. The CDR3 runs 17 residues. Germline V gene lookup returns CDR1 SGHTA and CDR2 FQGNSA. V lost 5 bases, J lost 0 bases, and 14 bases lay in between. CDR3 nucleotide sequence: TGTGCCAGCAGCCCCCACCCAGTAAACTCTGGGGCCAACGTCCTGACTTTC. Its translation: CASSPHPVNSGANVLTF.

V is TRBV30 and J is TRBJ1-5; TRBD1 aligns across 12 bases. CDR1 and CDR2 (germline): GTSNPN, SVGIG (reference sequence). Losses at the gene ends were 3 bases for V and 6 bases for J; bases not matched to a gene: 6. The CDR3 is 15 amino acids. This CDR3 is CAWRSGTGGLQPQHF. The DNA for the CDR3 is TGTGCCTGGAGGTCCGGGACAGGGGGCCTTCAGCCCCAGCATTTT.

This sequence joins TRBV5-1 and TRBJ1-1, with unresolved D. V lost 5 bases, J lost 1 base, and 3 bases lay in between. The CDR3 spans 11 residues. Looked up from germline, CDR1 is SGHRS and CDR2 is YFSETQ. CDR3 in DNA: TGCGCCAGCAGACAGAACACTGAAGCTTTCTTT. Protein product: CASRQNTEAFF. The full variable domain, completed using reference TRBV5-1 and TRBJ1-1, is KAGVTQTPRYLIKTRGQQVTLSCSPISGHRSVSWYQQTPGQGLQFLFEYFSETQRNKGNFPGRFSGRQFSNSRSEMNVSTLELGDSALYLCASRQNTEAFFGQGTRLTVV.

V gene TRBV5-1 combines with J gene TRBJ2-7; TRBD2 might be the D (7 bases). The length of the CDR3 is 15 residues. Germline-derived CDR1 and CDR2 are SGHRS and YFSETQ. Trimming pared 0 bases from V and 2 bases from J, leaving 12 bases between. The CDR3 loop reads CASSLDGGHTYEQYF. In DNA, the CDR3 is TGCGCCAGCAGCTTGGACGGGGGGCATACCTACGAGCAGTACTTC. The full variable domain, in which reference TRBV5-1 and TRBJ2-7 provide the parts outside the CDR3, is KAGVTQTPRYLIKTRGQQVTLSCSPISGHRSVSWYQQTPGQGLQFLFEYFSETQRNKGNFPGRFSGRQFSNSRSEMNVSTLELGDSALYLCASSLDGGHTYEQYFGPGTRLTVT.

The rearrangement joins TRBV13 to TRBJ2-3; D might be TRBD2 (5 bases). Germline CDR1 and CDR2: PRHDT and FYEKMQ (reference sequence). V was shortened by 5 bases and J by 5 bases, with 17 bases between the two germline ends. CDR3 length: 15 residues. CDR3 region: CASSVASPPGDTQYF. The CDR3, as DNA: TGTGCCAGCAGCGTCGCTAGCCCCCCGGGAGATACGCAGTATTTT.